The 11 T cell receptor beta chains presented below share a single source sample, sequenced in a study of CD8 T cells in ankylosing spondylitis. General observations from the study: Made up of 7 to 9 highly homologous variants, a TCR beta motif appeared characteristic of ankylosing spondylitis blood.

These receptors are not linked to any known antigen. Via MiXCR, TCRdb re-called the 5' RACE reads, giving one row per CDR3 protein. The sample consists of 750,000 to 850,000 distinct CDR3 sequences, 10% to 15% of them appearing once. Sequenced material: blood, either unsorted or a sorted T cell fraction (not recorded which). The receptors stem from a male donor with ankylosing spondylitis.

This clonotype was counted at least ten times. The chain joins TRBV4-2 to TRBJ2-1, with D perhaps being TRBD1 or TRBD2 (5 bases each). The CDR3 length is 16 residues. Trimming took off 4 bases at V and 0 bases at J, with 13 bases between the two ends. CDR1 and CDR2 from the germline V gene are LGHNA and YNFKEQ. CDR3 protein: CASSPGTVSSYNEQFF. CDR3 bases: TGTGCCAGCAGCCCCGGGACGGTTAGCTCCTACAATGAGCAGTTCTTC.

This sequence joins TRBV20-1 and TRBJ2-5; 7 positions match TRBD2. The CDR3 sequence is 15 residues long. Germline V gene sequence: CDR1 DFQATT, CDR2 SNEGSKA (reference sequence). V was clipped by 1 base and J by 5 bases; unmatched bases: 10. In DNA form, the CDR3 reads TGCAGTGCTAGAGGGGGAGCCGGGAGGTATGAGACCCAGTACTTC. As protein: CSARGGAGRYETQYF.

The V and J genes are TRBV5-6 and TRBJ1-1; D gene ambiguous. CDR1 and CDR2 from the germline V gene are SGHDT and YYEEEE. Trimming took 4 bases from V and 1 from J, leaving 11 bases between them. CDR3 length: 14 residues. Here the CDR3 reads CASSLPEPNTEAFF. DNA of the CDR3: TGTGCCAGCAGCCTTCCTGAGCCGAACACTGAAGCTTTCTTT.

The V gene is TRBV20-1, the J gene TRBJ2-3; either TRBD1 or TRBD2 may fit D (5 bases each). Germline CDR1 reads DFQATT; CDR2 reads SNEGSKA (reference sequence). This CDR3 contains 16 residues. Trimming stripped 5 bases from V and 0 bases from J, with 18 bases between. CDR3 in DNA: TGCAGTGCTGAGGGATGGGGGTCTTCTAGCACAGATACGCAGTATTTT. Protein: CSAEGWGSSSTDTQYF.

This clonotype turned up a few times. J is TRBJ1-1 and V is TRBV6-1; D gene unclear. The ends were cut back, 3 bases at V and 8 bases at J, with 10 bases in the middle. CDR1 MNHNS and CDR2 SASEGT come from the germline V gene. The CDR3 sequence is 12 residues long. In DNA form, the CDR3 reads TGTGCCAGCAGTGATTGGGCTGCGGAAGCTTTCTTT. This gives the protein CASSDWAAEAFF.

The V and J genes are TRBV10-3 and TRBJ2-3, with no clear D. The germline CDR1 and CDR2 sequences are ENHRY and SYGVKD. The CDR3 totals 15 residues. The V and J ends lost 11 bases and 2 bases respectively, with 20 bases between them. The CDR3 nucleotides read TGTGCCGCACTCTCCGGGTCATATACCACAGATACGCAGTATTTT. Its translation is CAALSGSYTTDTQYF.

This clonotype was counted ten times or more. This chain connects TRBV7-9 to TRBJ2-1; D might be TRBD2 (5 bases). The CDR3 sequence is 14 residues long. The germline gives CDR1 SEHNR, CDR2 FQNEAQ (reference sequence). The V end lost 1 base, the J end lost 5 bases, and 9 bases lay between the germline ends. This CDR3 reads CASSLGRGNNEQFF. The CDR3 DNA follows: TGTGCCAGCAGCTTAGGTCGGGGTAACAATGAGCAGTTCTTC.

In its sample, this clonotype was seen a few times. This chain uses TRBV4-1 with TRBJ1-2; 9 nucleotides agree with TRBD1. The CDR3 contains 14 residues. The V gene end was trimmed by 5 bases and the J gene end by 8 bases; junction bases not matched to a gene: 9. The germline gives CDR1 MGHRA, CDR2 YSYEKL. This CDR3 reads CASSDRTGERGYTF. In DNA, the CDR3 is TGCGCCAGCAGCGACCGGACAGGGGAAAGAGGCTACACCTTC.

In its sample, this clonotype was seen a few times. The rearrangement joins TRBV20-1 to TRBJ1-2; D might be TRBD1 (6 bases). This CDR3 is 13 amino acids long. Germline V gene sequence: CDR1 DFQATT, CDR2 SNEGSKA (reference sequence). DNA of the CDR3: TGCAGCACAGGGTTGGGAGGTAGCTATGGCTACACCTTC. Its translation: CSTGLGGSYGYTF.

This clonotype was counted only a few times. The genes are TRBV7-9 and TRBJ1-1; D unclear. Trimming stripped 7 bases from V and 6 bases from J, with 18 bases between. This CDR3 comprises 14 residues. Germline CDR1 SEHNR, CDR2 FQNEAQ (reference sequence). CDR3 DNA: TGTGCCAGCATCCGAACAGCCCTTCGCGCTGAAGCTTTCTTT. It translates to CASIRTALRAEAFF. Full variable domain (remainder filled in from reference TRBV7-9 and TRBJ1-1): DTGVSQNPRHKITKRGQNVTFRCDPISEHNRLYWYRQTLGQGPEFLTYFQNEAQLEKSRLLSDRFSAERPKGSFSTLEIQRTEQGDSAMYLCASIRTALRAEAFFGQGTRLTVV.

The V gene is TRBV10-3, the J gene TRBJ1-5; 7 nucleotides agree with TRBD1. This CDR3 comprises 14 residues. The V gene end was trimmed by 2 bases and the J gene end by 2 bases; junction bases not matched to a gene: 0. Germline-derived CDR1 and CDR2 are ENHRY and SYGVKD. CDR3 protein: CAISEDRGNQPQHF. The CDR3 region has the DNA TGTGCCATCAGTGAGGACAGGGGCAATCAGCCCCAGCATTTT.